This TCR beta chain was captured in a study of siplizumab effects on memory and regulatory T cells. In the case of this clone: Its specificity is unknown.

TCRdb's table, derived via immunoSEQ multiplex PCR, lists solely in-frame clones and lacks some. The table includes 60,000 to 80,000 clones, 75% to 90% detected once. Whole-study findings and limits: Naive or memory phenotype assignment was not possible for roughly 75-96% of proliferating CD4+ or CD8+ clones.

This TCR came from a human donor in good health. Sequences were obtained from memory CD4+ T cells sorted from blood.

The CDR3 loop is CASSLMGRARTDTQYF. In DNA form, the CDR3 reads TGTGCCAGCAGCTTGATGGGCAGGGCACGGACAGATACGCAGTATTTT. V gene TRBV5-5 combines with J gene TRBJ2-3; weak D call: TRBD1 (5 bases). The CDR3 has 16 amino acids. The V end lost 1 base, the J end lost 3 bases, and 15 bases lay between the germline ends. Germline V CDR1 and CDR2: SGHKS, YYEKEE (reference sequence).